A single sample gave rise to the 11 T cell receptor beta chains below, sequenced in a study of T-cell reconstitution after alpha-beta-depleted transplantation in children. Preparation of the TCRbeta library used unique molecular identifiers. TCRdb fed the PCR reads into MiXCR, producing one record per CDR3 protein. The sample has around 490,000 distinct CDR3 sequences; about 10% are singletons. This material consisted of PBMCs, mostly from graft donor cells, taken 180 days after TCRalphabeta/CD19-depleted stem cell transplant. All receptors derive from a female patient younger than 10 who had a stem cell transplant for aplastic anemia, so the T cells may come from the graft donor.

This clonotype appeared a few times. In nucleotides, the CDR3 is TGTGCCAGCAGCCAAGGGACCGCCCCCTCCTACGAGCAGTACTTC. As protein: CASSQGTAPSYEQYF. V gene TRBV7-6 combines with J gene TRBJ2-7; either TRBD1 or TRBD2 may fit D (5 bases each). Trimming removed 5 bases at V and 0 bases at J, with 14 bases between. CDR3 size: 15 residues. From germline, CDR1 is SGHVS and CDR2 FNYEAQ.

The chain is built from TRBV4-3 and TRBJ2-2; 7 nucleotides align to TRBD2. V shed 0 bases and J 4 bases; nucleotides not matched to a gene: 2. Germline CDR1 reads LGHNA; CDR2 reads YSLEER. This CDR3 contains 15 residues. The CDR3 is CASSQEGGATGELFF. The DNA for the CDR3 is TGCGCCAGCAGCCAAGAGGGAGGGGCCACCGGGGAGCTGTTTTTT.

This clonotype has a handful of counts. This chain uses TRBV7-2 with TRBJ1-2, with TRBD1 matching over 8 bases. Germline CDR1 SGHTA, CDR2 FQGNSA. The trim removed 5 bases at V and 6 bases at J, leaving 5 bases unmatched. The CDR3 consists of 13 residues. Written as DNA, the CDR3 is TGTGCCAGCAGCGCCCAGGGGGCTGATGGCTACACCTTC. Translating gives CASSAQGADGYTF.

The chain carries TRBV6-1 and TRBJ2-7; 8 bases line up with TRBD1. CDR3 size: 14 residues. With 5 bases clipped from V and 4 bases from J, the junction kept 7 bases outside the gene matches. Germline V CDR1 and CDR2: MNHNS, SASEGT. DNA for the CDR3: TGTGCCAGCAGTAAGAGACAGGGGAGATACGAGCAGTACTTC. Residues: CASSKRQGRYEQYF.

This clonotype was found a few times. V gene TRBV12-3 or TRBV12-4 combines with J gene TRBJ2-1; 7 nucleotides line up with TRBD2. The ends lost 6 bases at V and 6 bases at J; junction bases unmatched: 11. This CDR3 is 15 amino acids long. The DNA for the CDR3 is TGTGCCAGCAGCCCTCCGGGAGGAGTAGGCAATGAGCAGTTCTTC. The encoded protein is CASSPPGGVGNEQFF.

The chain has TRBV20-1 and TRBJ2-3; D call uncertain. Germline loops: CDR1 DFQATT, CDR2 SNEGSKA (reference sequence). V dropped 4 bases and J dropped 6 bases, with 5 bases sitting between them. There are 10 residues in the CDR3. CDR3 coding DNA: TGCAGTGCTAAACAGGATACGCAGTATTTT. Amino acid sequence: CSAKQDTQYF.

This clonotype has more than one count but fewer than ten. V usage is TRBV20-1 and J usage is TRBJ2-3; D remains ambiguous. There are 15 residues in the CDR3. CDR1 DFQATT and CDR2 SNEGSKA come from the germline V gene (reference sequence). V dropped 6 bases and J dropped 2 bases, with 18 bases sitting between them. CDR3 region: CSAHSQMPNTDTQYF. The CDR3 DNA reads as TGCAGTGCCCACTCGCAGATGCCAAACACAGATACGCAGTATTTT.

This chain connects TRBV5-1 to TRBJ2-3, with D tentatively TRBD2 (6 bases). The CDR3 sequence is 16 residues long. Germline loops: CDR1 SGHRS, CDR2 YFSETQ. V shed 4 bases and J shed 3 bases, with 18 bases lying between them. DNA for the CDR3: TGCGCCAGCAGCCCCGAAGGTTATCGGGGGACAGATACGCAGTATTTT. Its protein product is CASSPEGYRGTDTQYF.

This clonotype showed up just a few times. The CDR3 region is CASSPTGAQAVNQPQHF. For the CDR3, the DNA is TGTGCCAGCAGCCCAACCGGGGCTCAGGCGGTCAATCAGCCCCAGCATTTT. This sequence joins TRBV7-6 and TRBJ1-5, with D perhaps matching TRBD1 (5 bases). Between the trimmed V and J ends, which lost 5 bases and 3 bases, there was a span of 20 bases. CDR3 length equals 17 residues. Per the germline V gene, CDR1 is SGHVS and CDR2 is FNYEAQ.

This clonotype came up a few times. V gene TRBV27 combines with J gene TRBJ1-1; D unresolved. CDR1 and CDR2 (germline): MNHEY, SMNVEV (reference sequence). V gave up 6 bases and J gave up 0 bases, with 11 bases separating them. CDR3 length equals 14 residues. The CDR3 here is CASRATGMNTEAFF. As DNA, the CDR3 is TGTGCCAGCAGGGCCACTGGAATGAACACTGAAGCTTTCTTT.

The chain links TRBV29-1 to TRBJ1-1; D not certain. CDR1 and CDR2 from the germline V gene are SQVTM and ANQGSEA. The CDR3 spans 11 residues. Trimming pared 4 bases from V and 4 bases from J, leaving 7 bases between. CDR3 residues: CSVGSSTEAFF. CDR3 bases: TGCAGCGTTGGTTCTTCCACTGAAGCTTTCTTT.